This is a list of T cell receptor beta chains from one sample in a study of blood T cell repertoires in COVID-19. Generated by immunoSEQ multiplex PCR, the TCRdb table keeps only in-frame clones and is missing some. The sample includes roughly 180,000 clones, 94% of them seen just once. The specimen sequenced was peripheral blood. The receptors shown here come from a man younger than 40 with COVID-19, enrolled during active disease. Both conserved end residues are part of each CDR3. The D gene is left open where the match is weak. Clone size is not always given. Where it is, it says once, few, many or a class for expanded clones.

NA	TRBD2	TRBV2	TRBJ2-1	CASSVRTSVPYNEQFF	TGTGCCAGCAGTGTTCGGACTAGCGTCCCCTACAATGAGCAGTTCTTC
NA	NA	TRBV2	TRBJ1-6	CASSDTPSGNSPLHF	TGTGCCAGCAGCGACACACCCTCCGGTAATTCACCCCTCCACTTT
NA	TRBD2	TRBV18	TRBJ2-2	CASSPRLAGSGELFF	TGTGCCAGCTCACCACGGCTAGCGGGGTCTGGGGAGCTGTTTTTT
NA	NA	TRBV5-5	TRBJ1-2	CASSFSLEARGYGYTF	TGTGCCAGCAGCTTTTCTCTGGAGGCCCGGGGCTATGGCTACACCTTC
NA	TRBD1	TRBV3-1/TRBV3-2	TRBJ2-7	CASSLHGQGDYEQYF	TGTGCCAGCAGCCTCCACGGACAGGGGGACTACGAGCAGTACTTC
few	NA	TRBV5-1	TRBJ1-4	CASSPRADEKLFF	TGCGCCAGCAGCCCCAGGGCGGACGAAAAACTGTTTTTT
NA	TRBD2	TRBV24-1	TRBJ2-1	CATSGGTSGSYNEQFF	TGTGCCACCAGTGGCGGAACTAGCGGATCCTACAATGAGCAGTTCTTC
once	NA	TRBV9	TRBJ1-2	CASSVGGANYGYTF	TGTGCCAGCAGCGTAGGGGGCGCCAACTATGGCTACACCTTC
NA	NA	TRBV5-1	TRBJ2-7	CASSLERGGGEQYF	TGCGCCAGCAGCTTGGAACGGGGAGGAGGTGAGCAGTACTTC
NA	NA	TRBV19	TRBJ1-6	CASQLNNSPLHF	TGTGCCAGTCAACTCAATAATTCACCCCTCCACTTT
once	TRBD1	TRBV5-4	TRBJ1-2	CASSFIGQGAHGYTF	TGTGCCAGCAGCTTCATAGGACAGGGGGCTCATGGCTACACCTTC
NA	TRBD1	TRBV6-5	TRBJ1-5	CASKGQGIGNQPQHF	TGTGCCAGCAAGGGACAGGGGATCGGCAATCAGCCCCAGCATTTT
NA	TRBD1	TRBV10-2	TRBJ1-2	CASREGQGAFYGYTF	TGCGCCAGCAGAGAGGGACAGGGGGCTTTCTATGGCTACACCTTC
NA	NA	TRBV7-2	TRBJ1-1	CASNLLEANTEAFF	TGTGCCAGCAACTTATTAGAGGCGAACACTGAAGCTTTCTTT
NA	NA	TRBV25-1	TRBJ1-5	CASASNQFWSDQPQHF	TGTGCCAGCGCGTCCAACCAATTTTGGTCCGATCAGCCCCAGCATTTT
once	NA	TRBV19	TRBJ1-2	CASRPGATYGYTF	TGTGCCAGTAGACCAGGGGCTACCTATGGCTACACCTTC
NA	TRBD2	TRBV5-1	TRBJ2-1	CASSLRAGGIYNEQFF	TGCGCCAGCAGCTTGAGGGCGGGGGGCATTTACAATGAGCAGTTCTTC
NA	TRBD1	TRBV3-1/TRBV3-2	TRBJ2-7	CASSPGWETGGYEQYF	TGTGCCAGCAGCCCGGGGTGGGAGACAGGGGGCTACGAGCAGTACTTC
NA	TRBD1	TRBV5-1	TRBJ1-1	CASSPRGTRMGAFF	TGCGCCAGCAGCCCCAGGGGGACGCGAATGGGAGCTTTCTTT
NA	TRBD1	TRBV5-4	TRBJ1-1	CASSAGQGSGTEAFF	TGTGCCAGCAGCGCGGGACAGGGATCAGGCACTGAAGCTTTCTTT
NA	TRBD1	TRBV25-1	TRBJ1-2	CATLGQGVGLNYGYTF	TGTGCCACCTTGGGACAGGGAGTTGGGCTTAACTATGGCTACACCTTC
NA	TRBD1	TRBV7-3	TRBJ1-1	CASSSGQGDTEAFF	TGTGCCAGCAGCTCGGGACAGGGAGACACTGAAGCTTTCTTT
NA	NA	TRBV29-1	TRBJ2-2	CSVSWGAGELFF	TGCAGCGTTTCTTGGGGGGCCGGGGAGCTGTTTTTT
NA	NA	TRBV29-1	TRBJ2-5	CSVESASENQETQYF	TGCAGCGTTGAATCGGCTAGCGAGAACCAAGAGACCCAGTACTTC
NA	TRBD1	TRBV27	TRBJ1-2	CASSSTGTYGGYTF	TGTGCCAGCAGCTCGACAGGGACATACGGTGGCTACACCTTC
NA	NA	TRBV7-9	TRBJ1-5	CASSPQGGSNQPQHF	TGTGCCAGCAGCCCCCAGGGCGGAAGCAATCAGCCCCAGCATTTT
NA	NA	TRBV10-2	TRBJ1-1	CASSDRENTEAFF	TGCGCCAGCAGTGACAGGGAGAACACTGAAGCTTTCTTT
NA	NA	TRBV11-1	TRBJ1-3	CASSIGHTSGNTIYF	TGTGCCAGCAGCATCGGACACACCTCTGGAAACACCATATATTTT
NA	TRBD1	TRBV19	TRBJ1-2	CASSWIGGDGYTF	TGTGCCAGTAGTTGGATAGGGGGCGATGGCTACACCTTC
NA	TRBD1	TRBV5-1	TRBJ2-1	CASSLEAGTGSYNEQFF	TGCGCCAGCAGCTTGGAGGCTGGGACAGGCTCCTACAATGAGCAGTTCTTC
few	NA	TRBV7-3	TRBJ1-1	CASSLHGGLGRNTEAFF	TGTGCCAGCAGCTTACATGGGGGCCTAGGTCGGAACACTGAAGCTTTCTTT
NA	TRBD1	TRBV5-4	TRBJ2-7	CASSLTGGDEQYF	TGTGCCAGCAGCTTGACAGGGGGCGACGAGCAGTACTTC
NA	NA	TRBV6-5	TRBJ2-2	CASSYSGGRAGELFF	TGTGCCAGCAGTTACTCCGGGGGACGAGCCGGGGAGCTGTTTTTT
NA	TRBD1	TRBV18	TRBJ2-2	CASSLRDRASGELFF	TGTGCCAGCTCCCTCCGGGACAGAGCTTCCGGGGAGCTGTTTTTT
NA	TRBD1	TRBV11-2	TRBJ2-7	CASSLDPGTGSNEQYF	TGTGCCAGCAGCTTAGATCCAGGGACAGGGAGCAACGAGCAGTACTTC
NA	NA	TRBV3-1/TRBV3-2	TRBJ1-1	CASSQQDGGEAFF	TGTGCCAGCAGCCAACAGGACGGGGGTGAAGCTTTCTTT
NA	TRBD1	TRBV6-5	TRBJ2-2	CASSYSTGPGELFF	TGTGCCAGCAGTTACTCGACAGGGCCCGGGGAGCTGTTTTTT
NA	TRBD1	TRBV9	TRBJ1-6	CASSSRTGGSNSPLHF	TGTGCCAGCAGCTCACGGACAGGGGGCTCTAATTCACCCCTCCACTTT
NA	TRBD2	TRBV3-1/TRBV3-2	TRBJ2-5	CASSQKTRAGLAEETQYF	TGTGCCAGCAGCCAAAAAACAAGGGCGGGACTAGCGGAAGAGACCCAGTACTTC
NA	NA	TRBV19	TRBJ1-2	CASTRAYGYTF	TGTGCCAGTACGCGTGCCTATGGCTACACCTTC
NA	NA	TRBV9	TRBJ1-1	CASSVGQLNTEAFF	TGTGCCAGCAGCGTAGGACAGCTAAACACTGAAGCTTTCTTT
once	TRBD1	TRBV12-3/TRBV12-4	TRBJ1-2	CASSARQGGGYTF	TGTGCCAGCAGTGCCCGACAGGGGGGCGGCTACACCTTC
NA	NA	TRBV21-1	TRBJ1-1	CASSTVPSAKAGTVNTEAFF	TGTGCCAGCAGCACCGTCCCCTCAGCAAAGGCCGGGACAGTGAACACTGAAGCTTTCTTT
NA	NA	TRBV7-2	TRBJ1-2	CASKEGPIRGGYTF	TGTGCCAGCAAGGAGGGGCCCATTCGGGGGGGCTACACCTTC
NA	TRBD1	TRBV4-1	TRBJ1-5	CASGTGGRSNQPQHF	TGCGCCAGCGGGACAGGGGGTAGGAGCAATCAGCCCCAGCATTTT
NA	TRBD1	TRBV7-6	TRBJ1-4	CASSSRTGWEEKLFF	TGTGCCAGCAGCTCCCGGACAGGATGGGAGGAAAAACTGTTTTTT
NA	NA	TRBV19	TRBJ1-5	CASRGRNQPQHF	TGTGCCAGTAGGGGGAGGAATCAGCCCCAGCATTTT
NA	TRBD2	TRBV7-3	TRBJ2-5	CASSPGLAGGQETQYF	TGTGCCAGCAGCCCCGGACTAGCGGGGGGACAAGAGACCCAGTACTTC
NA	NA	TRBV11-2	TRBJ1-3	CASSSPGAGNTIYF	TGTGCCAGCAGCTCCCCAGGGGCCGGAAACACCATATATTTT
NA	TRBD1	TRBV6-5	TRBJ1-1	CASSYTGQGTEAFF	TGTGCCAGCAGTTACACAGGACAGGGCACTGAAGCTTTCTTT
NA	NA	TRBV7-2	TRBJ1-5	CASSRRREGNQPQHF	TGTGCCAGCAGCCGCCGCAGGGAGGGCAATCAGCCCCAGCATTTT